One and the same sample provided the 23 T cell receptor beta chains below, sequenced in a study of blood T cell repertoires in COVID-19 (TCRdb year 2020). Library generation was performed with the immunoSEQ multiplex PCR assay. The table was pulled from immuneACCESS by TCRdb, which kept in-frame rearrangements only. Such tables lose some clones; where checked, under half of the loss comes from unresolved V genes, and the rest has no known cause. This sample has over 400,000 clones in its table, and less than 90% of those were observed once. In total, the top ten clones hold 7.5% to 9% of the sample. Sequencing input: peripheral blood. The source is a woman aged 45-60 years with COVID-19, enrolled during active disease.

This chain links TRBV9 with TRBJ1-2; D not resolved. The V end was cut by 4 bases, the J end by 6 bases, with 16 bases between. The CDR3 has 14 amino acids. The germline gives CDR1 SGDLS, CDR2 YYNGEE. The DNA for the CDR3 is TGTGCCAGCAGCCGACTCCGAGGAACCCATGGCTACACCTTC. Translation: CASSRLRGTHGYTF.

The CDR3 DNA follows: TGTGCCAGTAGTATAGGGGGGAGGTCGGGAGCCCAGCATTTT. It translates to CASSIGGRSGAQHF. The chain is built from TRBV19 and TRBJ1-5, with D maybe TRBD1 (5 bases). V dropped 1 base and J dropped 11 bases, with 15 bases sitting between them. The CDR3 consists of 14 residues. Germline loops: CDR1 LNHDA, CDR2 SQIVND (reference sequence). The variable domain in full, completed from reference TRBV19 and TRBJ1-5, reads DGGITQSPKYLFRKEGQNVTLSCEQNLNHDAMYWYRQDPGQGLRLIYYSQIVNDFQKGDIAEGYSVSREKKESFPLTVTSAQKNPTAFYLCASSIGGRSGAQHFGDGTRLSIL.

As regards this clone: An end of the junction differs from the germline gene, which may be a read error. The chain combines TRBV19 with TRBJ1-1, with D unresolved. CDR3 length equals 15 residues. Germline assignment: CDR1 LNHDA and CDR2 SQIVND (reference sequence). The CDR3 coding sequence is TGTGCCAGTAGTATAGAGGCAATCGTATACACTAAAGCTTTCTTT. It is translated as CASSIEAIVYTKAFF.

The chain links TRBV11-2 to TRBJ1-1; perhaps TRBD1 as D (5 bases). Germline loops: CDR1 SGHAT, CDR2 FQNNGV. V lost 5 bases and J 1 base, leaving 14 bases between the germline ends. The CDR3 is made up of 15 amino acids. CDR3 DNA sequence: TGTGCCAGCAGCGGGGCAGGGTGGGGGAACACTGAAGCTTTCTTT. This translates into CASSGAGWGNTEAFF.

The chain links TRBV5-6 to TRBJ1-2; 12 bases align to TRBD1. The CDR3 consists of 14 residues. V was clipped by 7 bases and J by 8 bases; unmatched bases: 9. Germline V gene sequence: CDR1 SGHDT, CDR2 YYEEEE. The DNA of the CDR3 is TGTGCCAGCCGGGGGACAGGGGGCGACCACGGCTACACCTTC. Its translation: CASRGTGGDHGYTF. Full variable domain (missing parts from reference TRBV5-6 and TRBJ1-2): DAGVTQSPTHLIKTRGQQVTLRCSPKSGHDTVSWYQQALGQGPQFIFQYYEEEERQRGNFPDRFSGHQFPNYSSELNVNALLLGDSALYLCASRGTGGDHGYTFGSGTRLTVV.

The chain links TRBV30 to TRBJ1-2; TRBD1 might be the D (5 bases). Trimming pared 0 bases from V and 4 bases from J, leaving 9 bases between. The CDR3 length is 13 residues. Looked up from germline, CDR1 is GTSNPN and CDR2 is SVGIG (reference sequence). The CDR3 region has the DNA TGTGCCTGGAGTGTTGGACACTTCTATGGCTACACCTTC. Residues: CAWSVGHFYGYTF.

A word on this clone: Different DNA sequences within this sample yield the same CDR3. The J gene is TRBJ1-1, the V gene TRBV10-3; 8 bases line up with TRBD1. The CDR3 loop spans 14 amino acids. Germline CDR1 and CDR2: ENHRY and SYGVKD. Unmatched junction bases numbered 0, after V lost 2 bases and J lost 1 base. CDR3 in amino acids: CAISETGGNTEAFF. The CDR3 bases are TGTGCCATCAGTGAGACAGGGGGGAACACTGAAGCTTTCTTT.

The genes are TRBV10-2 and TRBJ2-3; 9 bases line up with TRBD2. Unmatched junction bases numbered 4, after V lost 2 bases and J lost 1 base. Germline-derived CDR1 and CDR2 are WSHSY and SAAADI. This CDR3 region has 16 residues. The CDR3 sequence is CASSEPSSGGTDTQYF. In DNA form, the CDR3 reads TGCGCCAGCAGTGAGCCTTCTAGCGGGGGCACAGATACGCAGTATTTT.

CDR3 sequence reads: CAGSAGGPDTQYF. The CDR3 DNA follows: TGTGCCGGATCGGCAGGAGGGCCAGATACGCAGTATTTT. The chain joins TRBV12-3 or TRBV12-4 to TRBJ2-3; a possible D gene is TRBD2 (6 bases). V lost 11 bases and J lost 4, with 16 bases in between. The CDR3 runs to 13 residues.

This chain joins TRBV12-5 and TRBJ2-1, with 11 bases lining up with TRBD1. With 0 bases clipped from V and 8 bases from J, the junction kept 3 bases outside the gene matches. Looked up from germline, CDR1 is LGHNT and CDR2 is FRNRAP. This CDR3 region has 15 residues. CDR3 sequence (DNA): TGTGCTAGTGGTTTGGTGGGACAGGGGGGGGATGAGCAGTTCTTC. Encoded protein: CASGLVGQGGDEQFF.

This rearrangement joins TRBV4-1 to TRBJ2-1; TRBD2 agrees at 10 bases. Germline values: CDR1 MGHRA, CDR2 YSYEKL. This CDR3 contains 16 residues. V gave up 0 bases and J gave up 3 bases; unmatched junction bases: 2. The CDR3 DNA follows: TGCGCCAGCAGCCAAGAGAAGCGGGGGGGCTACAATGAGCAGTTCTTC. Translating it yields CASSQEKRGGYNEQFF.

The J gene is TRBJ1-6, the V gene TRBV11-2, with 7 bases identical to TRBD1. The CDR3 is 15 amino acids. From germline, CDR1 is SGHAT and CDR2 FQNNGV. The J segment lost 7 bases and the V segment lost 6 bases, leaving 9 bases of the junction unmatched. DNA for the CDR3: TGTGCCAGCAGATGGCTACAGGGGAGGAATTCACCCCTCCACTTT. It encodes CASRWLQGRNSPLHF.

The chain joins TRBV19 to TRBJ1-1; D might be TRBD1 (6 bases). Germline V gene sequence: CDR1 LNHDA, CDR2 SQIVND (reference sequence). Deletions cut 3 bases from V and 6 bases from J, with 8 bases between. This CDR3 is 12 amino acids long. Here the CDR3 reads CASSIAGAEAFF. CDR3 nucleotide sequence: TGTGCCAGTAGTATCGCAGGGGCTGAAGCTTTCTTT.

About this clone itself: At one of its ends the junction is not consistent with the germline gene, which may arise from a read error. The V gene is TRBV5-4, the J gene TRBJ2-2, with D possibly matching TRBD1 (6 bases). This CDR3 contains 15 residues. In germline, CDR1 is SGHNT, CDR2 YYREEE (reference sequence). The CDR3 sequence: CASSLAGVNPGELFF. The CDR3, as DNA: TGTGCCAGCAGCTTGGCAGGGGTGAACCCCGGGGAGCTGTTTTTT.

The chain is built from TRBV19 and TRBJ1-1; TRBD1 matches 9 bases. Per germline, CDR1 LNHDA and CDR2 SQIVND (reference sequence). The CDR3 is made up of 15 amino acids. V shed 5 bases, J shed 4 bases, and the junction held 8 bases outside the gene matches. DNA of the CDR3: TGTGCCAGTAGTGTCGAGGACAGGGGTGGCACTGAAGCTTTCTTT. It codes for CASSVEDRGGTEAFF.

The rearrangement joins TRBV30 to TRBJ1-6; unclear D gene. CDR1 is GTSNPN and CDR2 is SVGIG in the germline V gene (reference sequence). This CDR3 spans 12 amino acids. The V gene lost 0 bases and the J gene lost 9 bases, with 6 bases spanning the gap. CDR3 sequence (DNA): TGTGCCTGGAGTGTACTAGGTTCACCCCTCCACTTT. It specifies CAWSVLGSPLHF.

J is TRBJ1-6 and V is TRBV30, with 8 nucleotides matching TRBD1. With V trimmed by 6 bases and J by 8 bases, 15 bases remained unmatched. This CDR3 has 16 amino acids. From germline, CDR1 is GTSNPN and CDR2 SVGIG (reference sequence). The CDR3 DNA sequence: TGTGCCTGCCCGGACAGGGCAGGGGGTAATGATTCACCCCTCCACTTT. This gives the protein CACPDRAGGNDSPLHF. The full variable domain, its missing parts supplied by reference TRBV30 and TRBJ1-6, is SQTIHQWPATLVQPVGSPLSLECTVEGTSNPNLYWYRQAAGRGLQLLFYSVGIGQISSEVPQNLSASRPQDRQFILSSKKLLLSDSGFYLCACPDRAGGNDSPLHFGNGTRLTVT.

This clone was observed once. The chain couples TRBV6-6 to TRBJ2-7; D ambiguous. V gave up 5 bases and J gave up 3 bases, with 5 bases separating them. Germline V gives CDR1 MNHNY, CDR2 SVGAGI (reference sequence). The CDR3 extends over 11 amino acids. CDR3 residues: CASSPYYEQYF. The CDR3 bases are TGTGCCAGCAGTCCCTACTACGAGCAGTACTTC.

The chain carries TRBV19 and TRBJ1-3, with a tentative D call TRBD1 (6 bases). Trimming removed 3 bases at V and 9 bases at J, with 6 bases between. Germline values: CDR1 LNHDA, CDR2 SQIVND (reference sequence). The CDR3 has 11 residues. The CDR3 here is CASSIRGTIYF. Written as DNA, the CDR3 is TGTGCCAGTAGTATCAGGGGCACCATATATTTT.

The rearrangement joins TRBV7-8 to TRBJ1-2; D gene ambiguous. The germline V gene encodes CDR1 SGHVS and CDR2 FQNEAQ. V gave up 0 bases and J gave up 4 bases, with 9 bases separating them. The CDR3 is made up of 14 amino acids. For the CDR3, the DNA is TGTGCCAGCAGCTTAGCTGGCAGAAGCTATGGCTACACCTTC. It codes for CASSLAGRSYGYTF.

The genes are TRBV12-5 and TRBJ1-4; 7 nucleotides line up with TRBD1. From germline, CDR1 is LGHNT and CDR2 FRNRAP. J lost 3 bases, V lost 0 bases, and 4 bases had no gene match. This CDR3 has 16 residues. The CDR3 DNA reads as TGTGCTAGTGGTTTGGTACAGGGGCCGTCTAATGAAAAACTGTTTTTT. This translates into CASGLVQGPSNEKLFF.

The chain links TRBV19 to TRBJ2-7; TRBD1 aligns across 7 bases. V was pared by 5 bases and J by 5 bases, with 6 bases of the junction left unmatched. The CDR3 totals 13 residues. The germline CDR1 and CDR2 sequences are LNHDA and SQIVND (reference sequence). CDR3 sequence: CASSETGLNEQYF. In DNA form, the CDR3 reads TGTGCCAGTAGTGAGACAGGGCTCAACGAGCAGTACTTC.

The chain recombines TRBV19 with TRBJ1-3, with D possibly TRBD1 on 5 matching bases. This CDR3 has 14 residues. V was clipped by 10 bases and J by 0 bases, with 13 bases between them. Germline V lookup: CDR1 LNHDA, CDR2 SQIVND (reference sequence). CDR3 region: CATVTGGSGNTIYF. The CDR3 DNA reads TGTGCCACCGTAACGGGGGGCTCTGGAAACACCATATATTTT.